Detailed here is one T cell receptor beta chain. This entry is derived from a study of blood T cell repertoires in COVID-19. Authors' data handling: Reference gene primer amplification gave nucleated cell count estimates. Measured with immunoSEQ multiplex PCR; TCRdb has only the in-frame clones, and not every one. That table is the source of V, J and clone size, and D and trimming were worked out from the DNA. The data show 30,000 to 40,000 clones, about 90% seen once. The CDR3 consists of 13 residues. Germline V CDR1 and CDR2: SEHNR, FQNEAQ (reference sequence). V lost 6 bases and J lost 4, with 12 bases in between.

The specimen was peripheral blood. The receptor was isolated from a woman of 80 years or more with acute or convalescent COVID-19. V usage is TRBV7-9 and J usage is TRBJ2-5; D not certain. The CDR3 loop is CASRPTGPETQYF. Here the CDR3 DNA reads TGTGCCAGCAGACCCACTGGTCCAGAGACCCAGTACTTC.